The 29 T cell receptor beta chains reported below all come from one sample, sequenced in a study of blood T cell repertoires in COVID-19. Assay used: immunoSEQ multiplex PCR; TCRdb lists only in-frame clones, some missing. The table shows roughly 160,000 clones, with about nine tenths occurring only once. The specimen was peripheral blood. The source is a man in his fifties or sixties with acute or convalescent COVID-19.

This chain connects TRBV10-3 to TRBJ1-1; TRBD1 agrees at 9 bases. Germline V gives CDR1 ENHRY, CDR2 SYGVKD. This CDR3 has 15 residues. The junction had 6 bases not matched to a gene; V was cut back by 2 bases and J by 5 bases. The CDR3 sequence: CAISEAGQGRTEAFF. CDR3 DNA sequence: TGTGCCATCAGTGAGGCCGGACAGGGGAGAACTGAAGCTTTCTTT.

V usage is TRBV7-3 and J usage is TRBJ1-2, with D unresolved. The CDR3 is 13 residues long. Per the germline V gene, CDR1 is SGHTA and CDR2 is FQGTGA. Trimming removed 5 bases from V and 5 bases from J, with 12 bases in between. Written as DNA, the CDR3 is TGTGCCAGCAGCCCCCGGAGTGCATATGGCTACACCTTC. It specifies CASSPRSAYGYTF.

This clone was seen just once. The rearrangement links TRBV19 to TRBJ1-5; TRBD1 matches at 11 bases. This CDR3 region has 14 residues. V lost 5 bases and J lost 11; bases outside the gene matches: 8. Germline V gene sequence: CDR1 LNHDA, CDR2 SQIVND (reference sequence). CDR3 coding DNA: TGTGCCAGTAGTCCGGGACAGGGGGGGGCAGCCCAGCATTTT. The encoded protein is CASSPGQGGAAQHF.

This clone was seen once. The chain joins TRBV12-5 to TRBJ2-6, with D possibly TRBD1 on 6 matching bases. Germline-derived CDR1 and CDR2 are LGHNT and FRNRAP. The CDR3 runs 15 residues. Trimming removed 1 base from V and 4 bases from J, with 8 bases in between. The CDR3, as DNA: TGTGCTAGTGGTTTGGGGACAGTGGGGGCCAACGTCCTGACTTTC. Its translation: CASGLGTVGANVLTF.

V usage is TRBV6-4 and J usage is TRBJ2-3, with TRBD1 identical over 8 bases. The CDR3 runs to 15 residues. Germline trimming cut 8 bases from V and 6 bases from J; bases unmatched to any gene: 13. The germline gives CDR1 MRHNA, CDR2 SNTAGT. The CDR3 sequence is CASASGRGQGDTQYF. The CDR3 region has the DNA TGTGCCAGCGCCAGCGGCAGGGGGCAAGGGGATACGCAGTATTTT.

The chain uses TRBV25-1 and TRBJ1-4; no clear D gene. Deletions cut 4 bases from V and 2 bases from J, with 11 bases between. This CDR3 has 15 amino acids. Per the germline V gene, CDR1 is MGHDK and CDR2 is SYGVNS. The CDR3 DNA follows: TGTGCCAGCAGTGCCCGCCTCGGGACTAATGAAAAACTGTTTTTT. Its protein is CASSARLGTNEKLFF.

The chain recombines TRBV15 with TRBJ2-5; TRBD2 matches at 8 bases. CDR3 length: 17 residues. Trimming took 7 bases from V and 5 from J; bases not matched to a gene: 18. Germline-derived CDR1 and CDR2 are LNHNV and YYDKDF (reference sequence). The CDR3 here is CATTKRRAGGTGETQYF. The CDR3 coding sequence is TGTGCCACCACCAAGAGGAGGGCGGGGGGAACCGGGGAGACCCAGTACTTC.

This clone was counted a single time. V is TRBV11-2 and J is TRBJ1-4, with no clear D. Germline assignment: CDR1 SGHAT and CDR2 FQNNGV. This CDR3 has 11 residues. Trimming shortened V by 4 bases and J by 8 bases, and 5 bases separated the two germline ends. CDR3 in DNA: TGTGCCAGCAGCTCGGGGGAAAAACTGTTTTTT. It is translated as CASSSGEKLFF.

This sequence joins TRBV5-1 and TRBJ1-1; D not certain. V gave up 0 bases and J gave up 4 bases, with 10 bases separating them. Germline V gene lookup returns CDR1 SGHRS and CDR2 YFSETQ. The CDR3 has 14 residues. The CDR3 loop reads CASSLDPPSTEAFF. The DNA of the CDR3 is TGCGCCAGCAGCTTGGATCCCCCTAGCACTGAAGCTTTCTTT.

The chain uses TRBV19 and TRBJ2-2; D is uncertain. Looked up from germline, CDR1 is LNHDA and CDR2 is SQIVND (reference sequence). V was trimmed by 6 bases and J by 2 bases, leaving 10 bases between them. This CDR3 comprises 14 residues. CDR3 sequence (DNA): TGTGCCAGTAGGGTGGCTCTCAACACCGGGGAGCTGTTTTTT. It encodes CASRVALNTGELFF. Complete variable domain (other parts from reference TRBV19 and TRBJ2-2): DGGITQSPKYLFRKEGQNVTLSCEQNLNHDAMYWYRQDPGQGLRLIYYSQIVNDFQKGDIAEGYSVSREKKESFPLTVTSAQKNPTAFYLCASRVALNTGELFFGEGSRLTVL.

The chain is built from TRBV6-5 and TRBJ2-3; 9 nucleotides match TRBD2. In germline, CDR1 is MNHEY, CDR2 SVGAGI. The V and J ends lost 7 bases and 3 bases, in that order; junction bases with no gene match: 5. The CDR3 consists of 14 residues. CDR3 amino acids: CASNAGGPTDTQYF. The CDR3 bases are TGTGCCAGCAATGCGGGAGGGCCGACAGATACGCAGTATTTT.

The rearrangement links TRBV2 to TRBJ2-7, with TRBD1 identical over 7 bases. V was pared by 4 bases and J by 3 bases, with 3 bases of the junction left unmatched. Germline V CDR1 and CDR2: SNHLY, FYNNEI. The CDR3 extends over 13 amino acids. DNA of the CDR3: TGTGCCAGCAGTGTCCGGGACAGCTACGAGCAGTACGTC. Its protein is CASSVRDSYEQYV.

The chain links TRBV6-6 to TRBJ1-1, with a tentative D call TRBD1 (6 bases). Germline CDR1 reads MNHNY; CDR2 reads SVGAGI (reference sequence). The CDR3 runs 12 residues. Trimming took 6 bases from V and 7 from J, leaving 12 bases between them. The CDR3 DNA reads TGTGCCAGCAGCCCACAGGGACGTGAAGCTTTCTTT. Amino acid sequence: CASSPQGREAFF.

The J gene is TRBJ1-1, the V gene TRBV24-1; tentative D call: TRBD1 (5 bases). V shed 6 bases and J shed 11 bases, with 12 bases lying between them. This CDR3 region has 11 residues. From germline, CDR1 is KGHDR and CDR2 SFDVKD. The CDR3 DNA sequence: TGTGCCACCAGTTTCGGGGGTCGGGCTTTCTTT. Its translation is CATSFGGRAFF.

The J gene is TRBJ2-4, the V gene TRBV19; TRBD1 might be the D (6 bases). Trimming cost V 6 bases and J 8 bases, with 14 bases left between them. There are 13 residues in the CDR3. Germline CDR1 reads LNHDA; CDR2 reads SQIVND (reference sequence). The CDR3, as DNA: TGTGCCAGTAGATCAACAGGGAGTGACATTCAGTACTTC. Protein sequence: CASRSTGSDIQYF.

The V and J genes are TRBV10-1 and TRBJ1-3, with unresolved D. Trimming shortened V by 4 bases and J by 1 base, and 5 bases separated the two germline ends. The CDR3 totals 13 residues. Per the germline V gene, CDR1 is WNHNN and CDR2 is SYGVQD (reference sequence). The CDR3 DNA sequence: TGCGCCAGCAGTGTGAGTTCTGGAAACACCATATATTTT. It yields the protein CASSVSSGNTIYF.

The chain has TRBV10-1 and TRBJ2-7; possibly TRBD1 for D (5 bases). Trimming stripped 10 bases from V and 5 bases from J, with 15 bases between. This CDR3 spans 12 amino acids. The germline V gene encodes CDR1 WNHNN and CDR2 SYGVQD (reference sequence). For the CDR3, the DNA is TGCGCCACCCCACCAGGGCCCAACGAGCAGTACGTC. It is translated as CATPPGPNEQYV.

CDR3 sequence reads: CASSLGTNQPQHF. The CDR3 DNA sequence: TGTGCCAGCAGCTTAGGCACAAATCAGCCCCAGCATTTT. This chain connects TRBV7-9 to TRBJ1-5, with D unresolved. The CDR3 totals 13 residues. Germline values: CDR1 SEHNR, CDR2 FQNEAQ (reference sequence). The V and J ends lost 1 base and 4 bases respectively, with 5 bases between them.

This rearrangement joins TRBV11-3 to TRBJ2-2; 8 positions match TRBD2. The CDR3 contains 15 residues. J was trimmed by 6 bases and V by 5 bases; bases with no gene match: 8. Germline V gene sequence: CDR1 SGHNT, CDR2 YENEEA. CDR3 sequence (DNA): TGTGCCAGCAGCATTAGCGGGAAAAGGGCCGGGGAGCTGTTTTTT. It codes for CASSISGKRAGELFF.

This clone appeared a single time. This chain joins TRBV19 and TRBJ1-1, with D perhaps TRBD1 (6 bases). The V gene's germline CDR1 is LNHDA and CDR2 SQIVND (reference sequence). Between the trimmed V and J ends, which lost 0 bases and 4 bases, there was a span of 15 bases. The CDR3 has 16 residues. CDR3: CASSIDREGVGTEAFF. In nucleotides, the CDR3 is TGTGCCAGTAGTATAGATCGGGAGGGGGTAGGCACTGAAGCTTTCTTT.

The chain is built from TRBV28 and TRBJ2-7, with no clear D. The CDR3 length is 12 residues. Germline loops: CDR1 MDHEN, CDR2 SYDVKM. V gave up 6 bases and J gave up 2 bases, with 8 bases separating them. CDR3 amino acids: CASRVRPYEQYF. As DNA, the CDR3 is TGTGCCAGCAGGGTGCGCCCCTACGAGCAGTACTTC.

The chain links TRBV19 to TRBJ1-2; D unresolved. This CDR3 region has 12 residues. CDR1 is LNHDA, CDR2 SQIVND, per germline (reference sequence). V was cut by 3 bases and J by 8 bases, with 10 bases left in between. CDR3: CASSIGGSGYTF. The CDR3 DNA follows: TGTGCCAGTAGTATCGGCGGGAGCGGCTACACCTTC.

This rearrangement joins TRBV7-2 to TRBJ2-7; TRBD2 is a possible D gene (7 bases). Germline CDR1 reads SGHTA; CDR2 reads FQGNSA. The CDR3 totals 15 residues. Deletions cut 2 bases from V and 6 bases from J, with 17 bases between. CDR3 protein: CASSLLRGRVSEQYF. The CDR3 DNA reads TGTGCCAGCAGCTTACTTAGGGGGAGGGTATCCGAGCAGTACTTC. Full variable domain (missing parts from reference TRBV7-2 and TRBJ2-7): GAGVSQSPSNKVTEKGKDVELRCDPISGHTALYWYRQSLGQGLEFLIYFQGNSAPDKSGLPSDRFSAERTGGSVSTLTIQRTQQEDSAVYLCASSLLRGRVSEQYFGPGTRLTVT.

The chain employs TRBV19 and TRBJ1-5; 9 nucleotides agree with TRBD1. CDR3 length: 14 amino acids. J gave up 7 bases and V 5 bases, and 6 bases lay outside the gene matches. The germline CDR1 and CDR2 sequences are LNHDA and SQIVND (reference sequence). The CDR3 region has the DNA TGTGCCAGTAGTTTCAGGACAGGGGACCAGCCCCAGCATTTT. It translates to CASSFRTGDQPQHF. Full variable domain (rest looked up from reference TRBV19 and TRBJ1-5): DGGITQSPKYLFRKEGQNVTLSCEQNLNHDAMYWYRQDPGQGLRLIYYSQIVNDFQKGDIAEGYSVSREKKESFPLTVTSAQKNPTAFYLCASSFRTGDQPQHFGDGTRLSIL.

The chain is built from TRBV4-1 and TRBJ1-1; unclear D gene. In germline, CDR1 is MGHRA, CDR2 YSYEKL. V was trimmed by 0 bases and J by 6 bases, leaving 14 bases between them. The CDR3 length is 15 residues. For the CDR3, the DNA is TGCGCCAGCAGCCAAGATCCGAGGTACCGCCCTGAAGCTTTCTTT. Its protein product is CASSQDPRYRPEAFF.

This clone was detected once. This chain joins TRBV18 and TRBJ1-3; D is undetermined. This CDR3 region has 14 residues. Germline V gives CDR1 KGHSH, CDR2 LQKENI. Deletions cut 0 bases from V and 8 bases from J, with 11 bases between. The DNA for the CDR3 is TGTGCCAGCTCACCACCGAGTCTGGTGGACACCATATATTTT. It specifies CASSPPSLVDTIYF.

This chain uses TRBV10-1 with TRBJ1-2; possible D gene TRBD1, 5 bases. The CDR3 sequence is 15 residues long. V was trimmed by 1 base and J by 1 base, leaving 10 bases between them. Germline CDR1 is WNHNN and CDR2 is SYGVQD (reference sequence). The CDR3 sequence is CASSECRGGNYGYTF. The CDR3 coding sequence is TGCGCCAGCAGTGAGTGTAGGGGCGGTAACTATGGCTACACCTTC.

As concerns this clone: As the CDR3 is not closed by the conserved phenylalanine or tryptophan, this likely results from a read error. Because the CDR3's place on the DNA is in doubt, the DNA is left out and the CDR3 is given as listed by TCRdb. The V gene is TRBV24-1, the J gene TRBJ1-5; the D call in the table, TRBD1, was not verified against the DNA. The germline V gene encodes CDR1 KGHDR and CDR2 SFDVKD. The CDR3 is 12 residues long, counting both termini. CDR3 in amino acids: CATSDPQDRSFY.

V gene TRBV11-2 combines with J gene TRBJ1-5; 11 bases line up with TRBD1. The CDR3 runs to 17 residues. The germline gives CDR1 SGHAT, CDR2 FQNNGV. With V trimmed by 1 base and J by 6 bases, 8 bases remained unmatched. The CDR3 DNA reads as TGTGCCAGCAGCTTAGCCTATCCGGGACAGGGGGGTCAGCCCCAGCATTTT. The encoded protein is CASSLAYPGQGGQPQHF.